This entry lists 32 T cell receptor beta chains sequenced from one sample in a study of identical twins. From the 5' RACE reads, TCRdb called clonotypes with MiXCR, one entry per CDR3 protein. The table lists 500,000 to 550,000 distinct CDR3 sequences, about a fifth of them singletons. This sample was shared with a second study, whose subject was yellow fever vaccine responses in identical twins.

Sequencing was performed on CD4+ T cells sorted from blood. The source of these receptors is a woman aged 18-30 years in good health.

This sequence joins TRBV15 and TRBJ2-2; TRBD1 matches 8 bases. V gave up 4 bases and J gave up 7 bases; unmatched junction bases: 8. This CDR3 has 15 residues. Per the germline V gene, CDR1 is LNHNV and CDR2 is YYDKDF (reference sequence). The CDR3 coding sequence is TGTGCCACCAGCACATTGGACAGGGCGGGCGGGGAGCTGTTTTTT. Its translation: CATSTLDRAGGELFF. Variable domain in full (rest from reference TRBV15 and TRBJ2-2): DAMVIQNPRYQVTQFGKPVTLSCSQTLNHNVMYWYQQKSSQAPKLLFHYYDKDFNNEADTPDNFQSRRPNTSFCFLDIRSPGLGDTAMYLCATSTLDRAGGELFFGEGSRLTVL.

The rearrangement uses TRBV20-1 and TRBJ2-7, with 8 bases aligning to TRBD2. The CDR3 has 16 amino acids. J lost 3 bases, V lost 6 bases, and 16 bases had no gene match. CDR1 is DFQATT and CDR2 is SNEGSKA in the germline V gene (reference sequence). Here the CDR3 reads CSATQDMVAGLYEQYF. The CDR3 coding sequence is TGCAGTGCAACTCAGGATATGGTAGCGGGACTCTACGAGCAGTACTTC.

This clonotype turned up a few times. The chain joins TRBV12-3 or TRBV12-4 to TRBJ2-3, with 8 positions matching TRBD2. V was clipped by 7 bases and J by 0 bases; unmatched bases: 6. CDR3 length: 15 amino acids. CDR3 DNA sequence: TGTGCCAGCAACCGACTAGCGAGCAGCACAGATACGCAGTATTTT. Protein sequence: CASNRLASSTDTQYF.

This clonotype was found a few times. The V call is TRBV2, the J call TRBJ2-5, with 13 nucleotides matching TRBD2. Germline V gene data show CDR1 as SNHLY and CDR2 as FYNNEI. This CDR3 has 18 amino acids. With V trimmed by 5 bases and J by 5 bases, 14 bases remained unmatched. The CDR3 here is CASSKNGLAGADPETQYF. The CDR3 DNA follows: TGTGCCAGCAGTAAAAACGGACTAGCGGGGGCCGACCCCGAGACCCAGTACTTC.

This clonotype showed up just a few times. CDR3 nucleotides: TGTGCCAGCAGCCGAGAGTACGAGCAGTACTTC. Protein: CASSREYEQYF. The chain uses TRBV7-8 and TRBJ2-7; D gene unclear. The CDR3 runs 11 residues. Germline V gives CDR1 SGHVS, CDR2 FQNEAQ. The V gene lost 5 bases and the J gene lost 4 bases, with 6 bases spanning the gap. The variable domain in full, with the rest retrieved from reference TRBV7-8 and TRBJ2-7, is GAGVSQSPRYKVAKRGQDVALRCDPISGHVSLFWYQQALGQGPEFLTYFQNEAQLDKSGLPSDRFFAERPEGSVSTLKIQRTQQEDSAVYLCASSREYEQYFGPGTRLTVT.

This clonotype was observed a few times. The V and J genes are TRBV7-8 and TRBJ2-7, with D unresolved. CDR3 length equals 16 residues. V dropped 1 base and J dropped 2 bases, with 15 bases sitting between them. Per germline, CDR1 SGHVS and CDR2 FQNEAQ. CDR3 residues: CASSLGFEFSTYEQYF. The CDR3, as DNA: TGTGCCAGCAGCTTAGGGTTCGAGTTTTCCACCTACGAGCAGTACTTC.

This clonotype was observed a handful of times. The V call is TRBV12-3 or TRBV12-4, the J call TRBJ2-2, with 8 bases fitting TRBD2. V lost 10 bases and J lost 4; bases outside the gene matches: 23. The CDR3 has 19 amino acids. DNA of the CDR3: TGTGCCACCCTCACCGTCCCGCCAACAGCGGGAGCGGTCACCGGGGAGCTGTTTTTT. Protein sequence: CATLTVPPTAGAVTGELFF.

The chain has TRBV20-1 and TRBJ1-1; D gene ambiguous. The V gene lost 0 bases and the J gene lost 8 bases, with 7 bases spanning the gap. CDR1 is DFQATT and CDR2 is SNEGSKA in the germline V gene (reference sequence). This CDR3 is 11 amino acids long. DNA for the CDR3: TGCAGTGCTAGAGAGGCCAGAGAAGCTTTCTTT. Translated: CSAREAREAFF.

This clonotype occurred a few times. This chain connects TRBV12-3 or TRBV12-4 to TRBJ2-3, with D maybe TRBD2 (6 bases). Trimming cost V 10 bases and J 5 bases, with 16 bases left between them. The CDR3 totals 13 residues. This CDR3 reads CATRDGSLDTQYF. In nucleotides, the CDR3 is TGTGCCACCCGGGACGGGAGTTTAGATACGCAGTATTTT.

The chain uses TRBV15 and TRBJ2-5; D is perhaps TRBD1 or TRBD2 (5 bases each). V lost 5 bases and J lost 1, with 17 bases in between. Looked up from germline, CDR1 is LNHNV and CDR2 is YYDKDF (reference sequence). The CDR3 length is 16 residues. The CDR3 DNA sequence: TGTGCCACCAGCCCTAGTGTTGGGGACCTCCAAGAGACCCAGTACTTC. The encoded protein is CATSPSVGDLQETQYF.

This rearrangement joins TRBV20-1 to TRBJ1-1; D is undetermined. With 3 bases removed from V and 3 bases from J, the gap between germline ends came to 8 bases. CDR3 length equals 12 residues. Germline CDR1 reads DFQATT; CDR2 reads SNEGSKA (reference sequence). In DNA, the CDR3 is TGCAGTGCTAGGGTTCGGGACACTGAAGCTTTCTTT. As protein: CSARVRDTEAFF.

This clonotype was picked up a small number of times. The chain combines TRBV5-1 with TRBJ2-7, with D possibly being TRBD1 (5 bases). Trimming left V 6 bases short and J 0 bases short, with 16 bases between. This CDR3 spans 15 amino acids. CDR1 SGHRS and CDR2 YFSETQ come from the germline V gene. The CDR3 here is CASKPQQGSSYEQYF. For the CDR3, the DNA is TGCGCCAGCAAACCTCAGCAGGGATCCTCCTACGAGCAGTACTTC.

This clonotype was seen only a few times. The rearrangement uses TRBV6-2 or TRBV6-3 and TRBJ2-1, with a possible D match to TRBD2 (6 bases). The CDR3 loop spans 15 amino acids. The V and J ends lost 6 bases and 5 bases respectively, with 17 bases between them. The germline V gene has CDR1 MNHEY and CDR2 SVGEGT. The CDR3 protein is CASSPTRGGNNEQFF. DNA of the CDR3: TGTGCCAGCAGCCCGACTAGGGGAGGAAACAATGAGCAGTTCTTC.

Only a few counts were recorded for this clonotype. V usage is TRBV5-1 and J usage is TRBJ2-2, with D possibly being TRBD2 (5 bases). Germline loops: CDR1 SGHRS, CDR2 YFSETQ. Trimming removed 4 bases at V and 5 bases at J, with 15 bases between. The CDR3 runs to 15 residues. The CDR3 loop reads CASSDGEAGTGELFF. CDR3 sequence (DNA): TGCGCCAGCAGCGACGGGGAAGCCGGGACCGGGGAGCTGTTTTTT.

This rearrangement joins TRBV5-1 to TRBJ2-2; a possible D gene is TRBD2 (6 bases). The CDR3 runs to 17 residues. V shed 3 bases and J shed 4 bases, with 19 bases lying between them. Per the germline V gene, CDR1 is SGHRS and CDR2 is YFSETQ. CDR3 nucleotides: TGCGCCAGCAGCTGGATGGGCGGGGATGGCGCCACCGGGGAGCTGTTTTTT. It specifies CASSWMGGDGATGELFF.

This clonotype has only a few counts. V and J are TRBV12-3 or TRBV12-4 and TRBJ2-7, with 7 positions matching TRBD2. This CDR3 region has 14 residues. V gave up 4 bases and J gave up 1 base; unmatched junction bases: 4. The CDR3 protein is CASSWGGASYEQYF. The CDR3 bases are TGTGCCAGCAGTTGGGGGGGAGCTTCCTACGAGCAGTACTTC.

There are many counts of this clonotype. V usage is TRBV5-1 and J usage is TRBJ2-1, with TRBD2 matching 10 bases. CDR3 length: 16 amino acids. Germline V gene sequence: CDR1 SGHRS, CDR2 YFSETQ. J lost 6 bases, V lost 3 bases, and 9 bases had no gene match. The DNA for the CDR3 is TGCGCCAGCAGCTCCCAGCGGGGGGGCCAACTCAATGAGCAGTTCTTC. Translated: CASSSQRGGQLNEQFF.

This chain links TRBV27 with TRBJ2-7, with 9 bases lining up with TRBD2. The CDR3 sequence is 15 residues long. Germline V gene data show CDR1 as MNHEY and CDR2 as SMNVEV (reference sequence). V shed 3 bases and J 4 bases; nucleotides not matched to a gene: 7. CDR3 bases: TGTGCCAGCAGTTTGGTTAGCGGGAGTACTTACGAGCAGTACTTC. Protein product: CASSLVSGSTYEQYF.

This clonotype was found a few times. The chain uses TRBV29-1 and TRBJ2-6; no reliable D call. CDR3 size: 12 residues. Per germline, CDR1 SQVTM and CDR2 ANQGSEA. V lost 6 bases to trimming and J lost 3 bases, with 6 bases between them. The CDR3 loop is CSVIDGANVLTF. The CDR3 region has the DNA TGCAGCGTGATCGATGGGGCCAACGTCCTGACTTTC.

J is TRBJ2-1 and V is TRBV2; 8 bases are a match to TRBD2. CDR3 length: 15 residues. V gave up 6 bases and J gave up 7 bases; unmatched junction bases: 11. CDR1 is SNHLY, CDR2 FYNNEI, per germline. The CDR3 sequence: CASSLREGGRNEQFF. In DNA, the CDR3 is TGTGCCAGCAGCCTCCGGGAGGGAGGAAGGAATGAGCAGTTCTTC.

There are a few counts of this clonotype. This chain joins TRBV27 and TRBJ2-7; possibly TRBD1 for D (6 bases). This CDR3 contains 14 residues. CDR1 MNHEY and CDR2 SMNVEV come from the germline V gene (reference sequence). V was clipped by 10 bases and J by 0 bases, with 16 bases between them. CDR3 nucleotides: TGTGCCATCCCCGACGACAGGAGCTCCTACGAGCAGTACTTC. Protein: CAIPDDRSSYEQYF.

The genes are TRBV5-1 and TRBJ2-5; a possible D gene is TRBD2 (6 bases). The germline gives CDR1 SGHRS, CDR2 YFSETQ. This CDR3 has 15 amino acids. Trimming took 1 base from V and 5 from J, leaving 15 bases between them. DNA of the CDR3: TGCGCCAGCAGCTTGTCGCGGGGCTCCGTGGAGACCCAGTACTTC. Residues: CASSLSRGSVETQYF. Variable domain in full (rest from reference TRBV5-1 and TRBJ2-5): KAGVTQTPRYLIKTRGQQVTLSCSPISGHRSVSWYQQTPGQGLQFLFEYFSETQRNKGNFPGRFSGRQFSNSRSEMNVSTLELGDSALYLCASSLSRGSVETQYFGPGTRLLVL.

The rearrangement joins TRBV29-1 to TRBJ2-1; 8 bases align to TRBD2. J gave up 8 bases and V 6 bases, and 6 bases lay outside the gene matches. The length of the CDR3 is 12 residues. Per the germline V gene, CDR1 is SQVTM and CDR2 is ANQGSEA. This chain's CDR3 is CSVSGSVDEQFF. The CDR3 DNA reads TGCAGCGTCAGCGGGAGCGTTGATGAGCAGTTCTTC.

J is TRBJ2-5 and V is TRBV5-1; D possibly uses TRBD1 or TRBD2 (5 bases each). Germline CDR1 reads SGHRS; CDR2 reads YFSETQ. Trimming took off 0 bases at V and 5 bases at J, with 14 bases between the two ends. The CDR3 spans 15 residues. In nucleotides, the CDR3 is TGCGCCAGCAGCTTGGGAGGGGATCCTGGCGAGACCCAGTACTTC. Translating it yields CASSLGGDPGETQYF.

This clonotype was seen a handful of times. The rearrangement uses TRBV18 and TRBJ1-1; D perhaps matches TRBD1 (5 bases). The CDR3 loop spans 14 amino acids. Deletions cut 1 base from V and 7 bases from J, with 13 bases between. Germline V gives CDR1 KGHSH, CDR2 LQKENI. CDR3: CASSPRVGVFEAFF. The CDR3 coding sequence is TGTGCCAGCTCACCACGGGTAGGGGTCTTTGAAGCTTTCTTT. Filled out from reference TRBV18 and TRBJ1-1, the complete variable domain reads NAGVMQNPRHLVRRRGQEARLRCSPMKGHSHVYWYRQLPEEGLKFMVYLQKENIIDESGMPKERFSAEFPKEGPSILRIQQVVRGDSAAYFCASSPRVGVFEAFFGQGTRLTVV.

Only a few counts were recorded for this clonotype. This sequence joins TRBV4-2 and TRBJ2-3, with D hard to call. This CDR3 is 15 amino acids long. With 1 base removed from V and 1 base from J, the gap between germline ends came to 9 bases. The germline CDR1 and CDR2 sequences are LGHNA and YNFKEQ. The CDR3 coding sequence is TGTGCCAGCAGCCAAGGGCGGATACGCACAGATACGCAGTATTTT. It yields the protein CASSQGRIRTDTQYF.

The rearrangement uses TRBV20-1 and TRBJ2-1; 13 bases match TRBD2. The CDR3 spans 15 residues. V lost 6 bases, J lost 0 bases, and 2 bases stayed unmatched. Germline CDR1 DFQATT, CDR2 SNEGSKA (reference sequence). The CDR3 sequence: CSARTSGGSYNEQFF. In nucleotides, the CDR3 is TGCAGTGCACGGACTAGCGGGGGCTCCTACAATGAGCAGTTCTTC.

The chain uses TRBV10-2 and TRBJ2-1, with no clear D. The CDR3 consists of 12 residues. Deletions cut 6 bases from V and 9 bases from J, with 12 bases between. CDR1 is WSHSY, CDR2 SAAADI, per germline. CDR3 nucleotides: TGCGCCAGCAGGGCGCAGATCAGTGAGCAGTTCTTC. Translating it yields CASRAQISEQFF.

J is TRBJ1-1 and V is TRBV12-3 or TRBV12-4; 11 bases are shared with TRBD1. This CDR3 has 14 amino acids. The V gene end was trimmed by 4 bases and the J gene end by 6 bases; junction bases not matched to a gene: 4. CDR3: CASSSPGQGAEAFF. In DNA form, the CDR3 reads TGTGCCAGCAGTTCACCGGGACAGGGGGCTGAAGCTTTCTTT.

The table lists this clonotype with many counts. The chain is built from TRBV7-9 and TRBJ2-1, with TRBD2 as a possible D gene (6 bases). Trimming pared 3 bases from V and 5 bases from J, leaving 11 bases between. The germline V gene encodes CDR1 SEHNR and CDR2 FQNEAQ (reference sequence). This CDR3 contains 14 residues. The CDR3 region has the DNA TGTGCCAGCAGCTTTGTACGGGAGAACAATGAGCAGTTCTTC. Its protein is CASSFVRENNEQFF.

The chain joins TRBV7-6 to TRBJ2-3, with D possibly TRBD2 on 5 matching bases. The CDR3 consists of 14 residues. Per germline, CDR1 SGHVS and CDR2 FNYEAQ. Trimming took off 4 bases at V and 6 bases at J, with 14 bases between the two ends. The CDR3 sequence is CASSSGLGSDTQYF. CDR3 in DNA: TGTGCCAGCAGCTCCGGACTGGGGTCGGATACGCAGTATTTT.

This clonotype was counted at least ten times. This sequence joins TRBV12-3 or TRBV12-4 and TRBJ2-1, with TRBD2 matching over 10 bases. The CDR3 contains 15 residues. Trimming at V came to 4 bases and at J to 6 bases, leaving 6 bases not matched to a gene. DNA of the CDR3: TGTGCCAGCAGTTCCCGACTAGCGGGTCGCAATGAGCAGTTCTTC. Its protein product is CASSSRLAGRNEQFF.